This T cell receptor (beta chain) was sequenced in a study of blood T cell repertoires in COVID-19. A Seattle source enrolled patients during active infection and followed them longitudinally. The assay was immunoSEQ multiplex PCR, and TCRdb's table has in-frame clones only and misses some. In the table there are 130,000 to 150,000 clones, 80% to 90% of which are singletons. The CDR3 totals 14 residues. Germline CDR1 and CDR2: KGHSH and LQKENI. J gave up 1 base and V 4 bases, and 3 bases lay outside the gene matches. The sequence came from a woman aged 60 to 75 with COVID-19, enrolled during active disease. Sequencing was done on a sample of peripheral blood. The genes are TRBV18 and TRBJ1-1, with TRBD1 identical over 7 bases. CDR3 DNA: TGTGCCAGCTCACGCTACAGGGGGAACACTGAAGCTTTCTTT. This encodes CASSRYRGNTEAFF.